These 21 T cell receptor beta chains were sequenced from one sample in a study of T cell changes during pregnancy in multiple sclerosis. Measured with immunoSEQ multiplex PCR; TCRdb has only the in-frame clones, and not every one. The sample has tens of thousands of clones; about 94% are singletons. The material was peripheral blood, obtained in the third trimester of pregnancy. The receptor source for this set is a female donor with multiple sclerosis, enrolled in a pregnancy study.

The J gene is TRBJ2-6, the V gene TRBV10-1, with 9 bases fitting TRBD2. The junction had 11 bases not matched to a gene; V was cut back by 2 bases and J by 0 bases. The V gene's germline CDR1 is WNHNN and CDR2 SYGVQD (reference sequence). The CDR3 is 20 amino acids. This CDR3 is CASSEPQNASGDSGANVLTF. The CDR3 DNA reads TGCGCCAGCAGTGAGCCCCAAAACGCTAGCGGGGACTCTGGGGCCAACGTCCTGACTTTC.

The gene calls are TRBV9 and TRBJ2-1; 11 bases match TRBD2. This CDR3 is built from 15 residues. CDR1 SGDLS and CDR2 YYNGEE come from the germline V gene. Germline trimming cut 3 bases from V and 3 bases from J; bases unmatched to any gene: 2. CDR3 amino acids: CASSETSGGYNEQFF. Written as DNA, the CDR3 is TGTGCCAGCAGCGAAACTAGCGGGGGCTACAATGAGCAGTTCTTC. Looking up the rest from reference TRBV9 and TRBJ2-1 gives the full variable domain: DSGVTQTPKHLITATGQRVTLRCSPRSGDLSVYWYQQSLDQGLQFLIQYYNGEERAKGNILERFSAQQFPDLHSELNLSSLELGDSALYFCASSETSGGYNEQFFGPGTRLTVL.

This clone was seen only a few times. V and J are TRBV6-1 and TRBJ1-4, with 8 bases that match TRBD1. V dropped 6 bases and J dropped 6; count of bases not matched to a gene: 6. CDR1 MNHNS and CDR2 SASEGT come from the germline V gene. CDR3 length: 14 residues. The CDR3 is CASRPGQEYEKLFF. CDR3 DNA sequence: TGTGCCAGCAGACCGGGACAGGAGTATGAAAAACTGTTTTTT.

The CDR3 region is CATSLRDRGANTGELFF. The CDR3, as DNA: TGTGCCACCAGCTTACGGGACAGGGGCGCGAACACCGGGGAGCTGTTTTTT. The gene calls are TRBV15 and TRBJ2-2, with 10 positions matching TRBD1. V shed 5 bases, J shed 0 bases, and the junction held 6 bases outside the gene matches. The germline CDR1 and CDR2 sequences are LNHNV and YYDKDF (reference sequence). CDR3 length: 17 amino acids. The full variable domain, its missing parts supplied by reference TRBV15 and TRBJ2-2, is DAMVIQNPRYQVTQFGKPVTLSCSQTLNHNVMYWYQQKSSQAPKLLFHYYDKDFNNEADTPDNFQSRRPNTSFCFLDIRSPGLGDTAMYLCATSLRDRGANTGELFFGEGSRLTVL.

The CDR3, as DNA: TGTGCCAGCAGTCTATCAGGGGGGGATACGCAGTATTTT. Residues: CASSLSGGDTQYF. V and J are TRBV6-6 and TRBJ2-3, with D maybe TRBD1 (7 bases). The V end was cut by 5 bases, the J end by 6 bases, with 12 bases between. From germline, CDR1 is MNHNY and CDR2 SVGAGI (reference sequence). The CDR3 has 13 amino acids.

The chain recombines TRBV11-1 with TRBJ2-3, with a possible D match to TRBD2 (5 bases). CDR1 and CDR2 (germline): SGHAT, FQDESV (reference sequence). Trimming left V 6 bases short and J 2 bases short, with 12 bases between. CDR3 length equals 14 residues. The CDR3 loop is CASRTGISTDTQYF. CDR3 bases: TGTGCCAGCAGGACCGGGATATCCACAGATACGCAGTATTTT.

This clone was seen once. The V and J genes are TRBV4-1 and TRBJ1-6; possibly TRBD1 for D (6 bases). V was trimmed by 7 bases and J by 3 bases, leaving 7 bases between them. Germline V gene sequence: CDR1 MGHRA, CDR2 YSYEKL. The CDR3 loop spans 13 amino acids. CDR3 sequence: CASTGDYNSPLHF. CDR3 nucleotides: TGCGCCAGCACAGGGGACTATAATTCACCCCTCCACTTT.

DNA of the CDR3: TGTGCCAGCAGCGTCTTTTCGGGGGGGCCTCGCAATGAGCAGTTCTTC. Protein sequence: CASSVFSGGPRNEQFF. This chain uses TRBV11-2 with TRBJ2-1, with 8 nucleotides matching TRBD2. Looked up from germline, CDR1 is SGHAT and CDR2 is FQNNGV. The CDR3 totals 16 residues. V gave up 5 bases and J gave up 6 bases; unmatched junction bases: 12.

The rearrangement links TRBV7-9 to TRBJ1-5; D not certain. The CDR3 loop spans 14 amino acids. V was shortened by 5 bases and J by 2 bases, with 10 bases between the two germline ends. Per germline, CDR1 SEHNR and CDR2 FQNEAQ (reference sequence). The DNA of the CDR3 is TGTGCCAGCAGCCTGGGAGTTGGCAATCAGCCCCAGCATTTT. Amino acids: CASSLGVGNQPQHF.

J is TRBJ1-5 and V is TRBV5-6; unclear D gene. Germline values: CDR1 SGHDT, CDR2 YYEEEE. The CDR3 is made up of 13 amino acids. V was pared by 3 bases and J by 3 bases, with 7 bases between. CDR3 nucleotide sequence: TGTGCCAGCAGCTCGACTCACAATCAGCCCCAGCATTTT. It codes for CASSSTHNQPQHF.

The chain combines TRBV7-3 with TRBJ1-1; 7 bases match TRBD1. This CDR3 has 13 residues. The J segment lost 5 bases and the V segment lost 3 bases, leaving 3 bases of the junction unmatched. Germline V lookup: CDR1 SGHTA, CDR2 FQGTGA. This CDR3 reads CASSFLQGTEAFF. For the CDR3, the DNA is TGTGCCAGCAGCTTTCTACAGGGGACTGAAGCTTTCTTT.

The V call is TRBV4-1, the J call TRBJ1-1; TRBD1 matches at 9 bases. V shed 3 bases and J 2 bases; nucleotides not matched to a gene: 1. The germline V gene encodes CDR1 MGHRA and CDR2 YSYEKL. The CDR3 extends over 14 amino acids. The CDR3 sequence is CASSQGQGNTEAFF. The CDR3 nucleotides are TGCGCCAGCAGCCAGGGACAGGGTAACACTGAAGCTTTCTTT.

About this clone: Sequence at one end of the junction differs from germline and may be a read error. The rearrangement uses TRBV7-7 and TRBJ2-7; D might be TRBD1 (6 bases). The CDR3 runs to 14 residues. Looked up from germline, CDR1 is SSHAT and CDR2 is FNYEAQ (reference sequence). CDR3 protein: CASSRDTGAYEQYF. The CDR3 DNA reads TGTGCTAGCAGCCGGGACACCGGCGCCTACGAGCAGTACTTC. The full variable domain, with the rest looked up from reference TRBV7-7 and TRBJ2-7, is GAGVSQSPRYKVTKRGQDVTLRCDPISSHATLYWYQQALGQGPEFLTYFNYEAQPDKSGLPSDRFSAERPEGSISTLTIQRTEQRDSAMYRCASSRDTGAYEQYFGPGTRLTVT.

The chain joins TRBV14 to TRBJ1-2; D might be TRBD1 (6 bases). V was shortened by 1 base and J by 7 bases, with 7 bases between the two germline ends. Germline loops: CDR1 SGHDN, CDR2 FVKESK. The CDR3 spans 12 residues. The CDR3 spells CASSQGGGGYTF. The CDR3 DNA follows: TGTGCCAGCAGCCAAGGAGGGGGTGGCTACACCTTC.

The CDR3 DNA reads TGCGCCAGCAGCTCCTCCCCAGGCTTCGCTTCCTACGAGCAGTACTTC. The encoded protein is CASSSSPGFASYEQYF. The chain uses TRBV5-1 and TRBJ2-7; D remains ambiguous. The CDR3 extends over 16 amino acids. Trimming cost V 3 bases and J 1 base, with 17 bases left between them. The germline CDR1 and CDR2 sequences are SGHRS and YFSETQ. Full variable domain (remainder filled in from reference TRBV5-1 and TRBJ2-7): KAGVTQTPRYLIKTRGQQVTLSCSPISGHRSVSWYQQTPGQGLQFLFEYFSETQRNKGNFPGRFSGRQFSNSRSEMNVSTLELGDSALYLCASSSSPGFASYEQYFGPGTRLTVT.

The V and J genes are TRBV5-1 and TRBJ2-1; D might be TRBD2 (5 bases). CDR3 length equals 14 residues. Trimming took 1 base from V and 6 from J, leaving 11 bases between them. CDR1 and CDR2 from the germline V gene are SGHRS and YFSETQ. CDR3 sequence (DNA): TGCGCCAGCAGCTTGCCCTCTAGCTCCAATGAGCAGTTCTTC. Its translation: CASSLPSSSNEQFF.

The chain joins TRBV19 to TRBJ1-1, with a weak D call TRBD1 (5 bases). This CDR3 is 14 amino acids long. Trimming removed 3 bases at V and 4 bases at J, with 12 bases between. Germline V gene sequence: CDR1 LNHDA, CDR2 SQIVND (reference sequence). The CDR3, as DNA: TGTGCCAGTAGTATCGGTTGGGACTCCACTGAAGCTTTCTTT. It specifies CASSIGWDSTEAFF. Full variable domain (remainder filled in from reference TRBV19 and TRBJ1-1): DGGITQSPKYLFRKEGQNVTLSCEQNLNHDAMYWYRQDPGQGLRLIYYSQIVNDFQKGDIAEGYSVSREKKESFPLTVTSAQKNPTAFYLCASSIGWDSTEAFFGQGTRLTVV.

The chain is built from TRBV11-2 and TRBJ2-2; D is ambiguous. The germline V and J ends were trimmed by 6 bases and 7 bases, with 9 bases remaining between them. CDR1 and CDR2 (germline): SGHAT, FQNNGV. This CDR3 is built from 12 residues. The CDR3 nucleotides read TGTGCCAGCAGGACTCAGCACGGGGAGCTGTTTTTT. Amino acid sequence: CASRTQHGELFF.

V gene TRBV9 combines with J gene TRBJ2-7, with TRBD2 as a possible D gene (5 bases). This CDR3 contains 16 residues. Germline V lookup: CDR1 SGDLS, CDR2 YYNGEE. The V end lost 2 bases, the J end lost 2 bases, and 17 bases lay between the germline ends. The CDR3 reads CASSVTMGEGTYEQYF. CDR3 in DNA: TGTGCCAGCAGCGTTACGATGGGAGAGGGAACCTACGAGCAGTACTTC. Looking up the rest from reference TRBV9 and TRBJ2-7 gives the full variable domain: DSGVTQTPKHLITATGQRVTLRCSPRSGDLSVYWYQQSLDQGLQFLIQYYNGEERAKGNILERFSAQQFPDLHSELNLSSLELGDSALYFCASSVTMGEGTYEQYFGPGTRLTVT.

The chain employs TRBV19 and TRBJ2-1; 7 nucleotides line up with TRBD1. The CDR3 consists of 15 residues. The germline CDR1 and CDR2 sequences are LNHDA and SQIVND (reference sequence). Trimming cost V 5 bases and J 3 bases; bases outside gene matches: 7. The CDR3 DNA reads as TGTGCCAGTAGTCCCGGACAGGATTACTACAATGAGCAGTTCTTC. Encoded protein: CASSPGQDYYNEQFF.

This chain connects TRBV5-1 to TRBJ2-2; TRBD1 matches at 7 bases. V gave up 5 bases and J gave up 3 bases; unmatched junction bases: 1. The CDR3 runs to 13 residues. The germline V gene has CDR1 SGHRS and CDR2 YFSETQ. The CDR3 region has the DNA TGCGCCAGCAGTCAGGGGGACACCGGGGAGCTGTTTTTT. This translates into CASSQGDTGELFF.